This is a list of T cell receptor beta chains from one sample in a study of T cells of healthy individuals. MiXCR, run by TCRdb on the 5' RACE reads, gives a single entry per CDR3 protein. The sample has about 96,000 distinct CDR3 sequences, around 17% seen once. The receptors were gathered from a human donor in good health. The CDR3 runs from the conserved cysteine through the conserved F or W. A D gene is named only where the DNA matches it firmly. Rows give clone size only sometimes, using once, few, many, or a class for an expanded clone.

clone size	D gene	V gene	J gene	CDR3 protein	CDR3 DNA
.	TRBD1	TRBV7-2	TRBJ2-4	CASSWGTGMGVGGIQYF	TGTGCCAGCAGCTGGGGGACAGGGATGGGAGTAGGGGGCATTCAGTACTTC
few	.	TRBV5-1	TRBJ2-5	CASSLPGETQYF	TGCGCCAGCAGCTTGCCAGGGGAGACCCAGTACTTC
many	.	TRBV28	TRBJ2-7	CASSLQYGGSYEQYF	TGTGCCAGCAGTCTCCAATATGGGGGCTCCTACGAGCAGTACTTC
.	.	TRBV2	TRBJ2-3	CASSDGDYTDTQYF	TGTGCCAGCAGTGATGGAGACTACACAGATACGCAGTATTTT
.	.	TRBV6-5	TRBJ1-1	CASSYTPNTEAFF	TGTGCCAGCAGTTACACCCCGAACACTGAAGCTTTCTTT
.	.	TRBV7-8	TRBJ2-5	CASSLGGTGAQYF	TGTGCCAGCAGCTTAGGGGGGACTGGAGCCCAGTACTTC
.	.	TRBV28	TRBJ2-5	CASSAGDRKTQYF	TGTGCCAGCAGTGCAGGGGACCGGAAGACCCAGTACTTC
.	.	TRBV28	TRBJ2-7	CASSLKVGDAVSYEQYF	TGTGCCAGCAGTTTAAAGGTCGGGGACGCCGTCTCCTACGAGCAGTACTTC
once	TRBD1	TRBV5-6	TRBJ2-7	CASSLDIGTAAYEQYF	TGTGCCAGCAGCTTGGATATCGGGACAGCAGCCTACGAGCAGTACTTC
.	TRBD1	TRBV27	TRBJ2-1	CASSSSPGTGGNEQFF	TGTGCCAGCAGTTCCTCACCCGGGACAGGTGGTAATGAGCAGTTCTTC
many	.	TRBV29-1	TRBJ2-5	CSVEAGQTQYF	TGCAGCGTTGAGGCAGGCCAGACCCAGTACTTC
few	TRBD1	TRBV20-1	TRBJ1-6	CSADRELNSPLHF	TGCAGTGCAGACAGGGAACTAAATTCACCCCTCCACTTT
many	TRBD1	TRBV10-3	TRBJ2-1	CAISEDRVYNEQFF	TGTGCCATCAGTGAGGACAGGGTCTACAATGAGCAGTTCTTC
.	.	TRBV5-1	TRBJ2-2	CASRRENTGELFF	TGCGCCAGCAGGCGGGAAAACACCGGGGAGCTGTTTTTT
.	TRBD1	TRBV25-1	TRBJ2-7	CASAAGDRENEQYF	TGTGCCAGCGCCGCGGGGGACAGGGAGAACGAGCAGTACTTC
few	.	TRBV7-2	TRBJ2-5	CASSLYLRQGLQETQYF	TGTGCCAGCAGCCTCTACCTGAGACAGGGACTCCAAGAGACCCAGTACTTC
few	.	TRBV6-6	TRBJ1-2	CASSWEEGYTF	TGTGCCAGCAGTTGGGAAGAAGGCTACACCTTC
many	.	TRBV28	TRBJ2-2	CASSFGGELFF	TGTGCCAGCAGTTTTGGCGGGGAGCTGTTTTTT
few	TRBD2	TRBV5-1	TRBJ2-2	CASSGLTSGMNTGELFF	TGCGCCAGCAGCGGACTGACTAGCGGGATGAACACCGGGGAGCTGTTTTTT
.	TRBD2	TRBV23-1	TRBJ2-7	CASSQFLREGSSYEQYF	TGCGCCAGCAGTCAATTTTTGAGGGAGGGCTCTTCCTACGAGCAGTACTTC
.	TRBD1	TRBV4-3	TRBJ2-3	CASSQILRTGADTQYF	TGCGCCAGCAGCCAAATCCTGAGGACAGGGGCAGATACGCAGTATTTT
.	.	TRBV7-8	TRBJ2-1	CASSLATDLGAANNEQFF	TGTGCCAGCAGCTTAGCGACGGATCTGGGCGCCGCAAACAATGAGCAGTTCTTC
many	.	TRBV18	TRBJ1-1	CASSPLGGGRNTEAFF	TGTGCCAGCTCACCCCTTGGTGGGGGACGGAACACTGAAGCTTTCTTT
few	TRBD2	TRBV7-2	TRBJ2-5	CASSLQGLAGLETQYF	TGTGCCAGCAGCTTACAGGGACTAGCGGGGTTAGAGACCCAGTACTTC
.	TRBD1	TRBV9	TRBJ2-1	CASSVQQGNIGEQFF	TGTGCCAGCAGCGTACAACAGGGGAATATCGGTGAGCAGTTCTTC
few	.	TRBV20-1	TRBJ2-7	CSASQGLHILYEQYF	TGCAGTGCTAGCCAAGGCCTGCATATCCTCTACGAGCAGTACTTC
many	TRBD2	TRBV5-1	TRBJ2-3	CASSHYGLVATDTQYF	TGCGCCAGCAGCCACTACGGACTAGTTGCCACAGATACGCAGTATTTT
.	.	TRBV9	TRBJ2-7	CASSPGFSYEQYF	TGTGCCAGCAGTCCGGGGTTCTCCTACGAGCAGTACTTC
.	.	TRBV11-2	TRBJ1-1	CASSLTEFSNTEAFF	TGTGCCAGCAGCCTAACAGAATTCTCGAACACTGAAGCTTTCTTT
.	.	TRBV7-6	TRBJ2-1	CASSSDSTIYNEQFF	TGTGCCAGCAGCTCGGACAGTACCATTTACAATGAGCAGTTCTTC
few	.	TRBV20-1	TRBJ2-3	CSAEGSTDTQYF	TGCAGTGCCGAGGGCAGCACAGATACGCAGTATTTT
.	.	TRBV28	TRBJ1-6	CAIRSGSDGSPLHF	TGTGCCATCCGGTCGGGTTCTGACGGTTCACCCCTCCACTTT
few	.	TRBV7-2	TRBJ2-1	CASSLEGGPDNEQFF	TGTGCCAGCAGCTTAGAAGGGGGGCCCGACAATGAGCAGTTCTTC
few	.	TRBV10-3	TRBJ1-2	CAISESAGGVYGYTF	TGTGCCATCAGTGAGTCTGCCGGGGGCGTCTATGGCTACACCTTC
few	TRBD1	TRBV5-1	TRBJ1-6	CASSSGTGGWSPLHF	TGCGCCAGCAGCTCCGGGACAGGGGGCTGGTCACCCCTCCACTTT
many	TRBD1	TRBV14	TRBJ1-1	CASPRGQPNTEAFF	TGTGCCAGTCCGAGGGGACAGCCGAACACTGAAGCTTTCTTT
many	.	TRBV20-1	TRBJ2-7	CSARTHEYEQYF	TGCAGTGCTAGAACGCATGAGTACGAGCAGTACTTC
few	.	TRBV6-5	TRBJ1-2	CASSSAENYGYTF	TGTGCCAGCAGTTCCGCAGAAAACTATGGCTACACCTTC
.	TRBD1	TRBV13	TRBJ2-1	CASSTPGSRDRGNEQFF	TGTGCCAGCAGCACCCCGGGGAGCCGGGACAGGGGAAATGAGCAGTTCTTC
.	.	TRBV28	TRBJ2-3	CASSTDTQYF	TGTGCCAGCAGTACAGATACGCAGTATTTT
many	TRBD1	TRBV5-5	TRBJ1-5	CASSFGTGVQPQHF	TGTGCCAGCAGCTTCGGGACAGGGGTCCAGCCCCAGCATTTT
.	.	TRBV15	TRBJ2-1	CATSAAGHPSYNEQFF	TGTGCCACCAGCGCAGCCGGACACCCCTCCTACAATGAGCAGTTCTTC
.	.	TRBV5-5	TRBJ2-2	CASSLGAAGELFF	TGTGCCAGCAGCTTAGGTGCGGCCGGGGAGCTGTTTTTT
.	.	TRBV19	TRBJ2-1	CASSIARIDYNEQFF	TGTGCCAGTAGTATTGCCAGGATCGACTACAATGAGCAGTTCTTC
.	.	TRBV28	TRBJ2-1	CASRPRWSAEQFF	TGTGCCAGCAGGCCCAGGTGGTCCGCTGAGCAGTTCTTC
.	TRBD2	TRBV28	TRBJ2-3	CASSLWLAASTDTQYF	TGTGCCAGCAGTTTATGGCTAGCGGCTAGCACAGATACGCAGTATTTT
.	.	TRBV7-8	TRBJ2-1	CASSFRVGEQFF	TGTGCCAGCAGCTTTAGGGTCGGGGAGCAGTTCTTC
few	TRBD1	TRBV6-2/TRBV6-3	TRBJ2-3	CASSKGQGAADTQYF	TGTGCCAGCAGTAAGGGACAGGGGGCCGCAGATACGCAGTATTTT
.	.	TRBV5-1	TRBJ1-1	CASRQTGGLTEAFF	TGCGCCAGCAGGCAGACAGGAGGATTGACTGAAGCTTTCTTT
.	.	TRBV7-9	TRBJ1-4	CASSRDQEKLFF	TGTGCCAGCAGCCGCGACCAGGAAAAACTGTTTTTT
many	.	TRBV4-1	TRBJ2-1	CASSQVMVRIPYNEQFF	TGCGCCAGCAGCCAAGTGATGGTCAGGATCCCCTACAATGAGCAGTTCTTC
.	.	TRBV9	TRBJ2-2	CASSVAGRDTGELFF	TGTGCCAGCAGCGTAGCTGGGCGCGACACCGGGGAGCTGTTTTTT
many	TRBD1	TRBV9	TRBJ1-6	CASSAQGADSPLHF	TGTGCCAGCAGCGCACAGGGGGCTGATTCACCCCTCCACTTT
few	.	TRBV20-1	TRBJ1-4	CSASKIYGGREKLFF	TGCAGTGCTAGTAAGATATACGGAGGACGGGAAAAACTGTTTTTT
.	.	TRBV5-1	TRBJ2-1	CASSPSVREQFF	TGCGCCAGCAGCCCCTCGGTACGAGAGCAGTTCTTC
.	TRBD2	TRBV20-1	TRBJ2-7	CSARATSGRMYEQYF	TGCAGTGCTAGAGCCACTAGCGGGAGGATGTACGAGCAGTACTTC
many	.	TRBV14	TRBJ2-5	CASSEPSFAETQYF	TGTGCCAGCAGCGAACCCTCCTTCGCCGAGACCCAGTACTTC
.	.	TRBV7-2	TRBJ1-1	CASSFRAGNTEAFF	TGTGCCAGCAGCTTTCGGGCCGGTAACACTGAAGCTTTCTTT
.	TRBD2	TRBV6-2/TRBV6-3	TRBJ2-5	CASSPTGTRQETQYF	TGTGCCAGCAGTCCCACCGGGACTAGGCAGGAGACCCAGTACTTC
.	TRBD2	TRBV4-2	TRBJ2-7	CASSQEGGSPVDEQYF	TGTGCCAGCAGCCAAGAGGGGGGGTCTCCAGTTGACGAGCAGTACTTC